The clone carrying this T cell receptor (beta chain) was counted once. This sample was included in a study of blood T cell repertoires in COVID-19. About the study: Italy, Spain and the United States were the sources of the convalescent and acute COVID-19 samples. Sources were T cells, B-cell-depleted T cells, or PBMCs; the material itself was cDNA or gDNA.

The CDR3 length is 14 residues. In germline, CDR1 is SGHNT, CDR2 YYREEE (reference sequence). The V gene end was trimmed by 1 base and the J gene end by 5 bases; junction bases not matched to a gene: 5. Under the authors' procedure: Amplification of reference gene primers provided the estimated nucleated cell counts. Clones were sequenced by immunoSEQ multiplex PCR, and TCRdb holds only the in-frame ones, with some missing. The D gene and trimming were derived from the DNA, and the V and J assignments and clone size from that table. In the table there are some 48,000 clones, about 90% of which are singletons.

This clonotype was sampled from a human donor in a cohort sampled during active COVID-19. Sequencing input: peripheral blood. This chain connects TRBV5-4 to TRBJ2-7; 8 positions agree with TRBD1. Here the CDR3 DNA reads TGTGCCAGCAGCTTGCAACAGGGGGGCAACGAGCAGTACTTC. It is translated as CASSLQQGGNEQYF.